This TCR beta chain was sequenced in a study of blood T cell repertoires in COVID-19. Germline V CDR1 and CDR2: SNHLY, FYNNEI. This CDR3 is 16 amino acids long. V lost 6 bases, J lost 0 bases, and 7 bases stayed unmatched. Method: immunoSEQ multiplex PCR; TCRdb's copy keeps in-frame clones and lacks some. Here the sample spans approximately 170,000 clones, 84% being singletons. Sequencing was performed on PBMCs or T cells enriched from blood (not recorded which). This chain uses TRBV2 with TRBJ1-5; 8 positions agree with TRBD1. The TCR sequence derives from a man aged 45 to 65 who had recovered from COVID-19. CDR3 coding DNA: TGTGCCAGCAGACCCACAGGGGGGACTAGCAATCAGCCCCAGCATTTT. Protein sequence: CASRPTGGTSNQPQHF.